This entry is about one TCR beta chain. Its target antigen remains unknown. Per-nucleotide qualities are absent, and no much larger clonotype sits a single base away. Participants in the prospective study were aged about 18 to 95 years, lived in 24 United States geographic areas, and enrolled through a virtual design. To assign participants to cohorts, the prospective study relied on clinical history that participants themselves reported in a screening survey and a study questionnaire. A participant counted as exposed if, within 2 weeks of entering the study, that participant had been in contact with someone who had a PCR-confirmed or clinician-diagnosed COVID-19 case. In the prospective study, mobile phlebotomists collected whole blood, serum and a nasopharyngeal or oropharyngeal swab from each participant. Over a 2-month period, participants in the prospective study had the option of providing additional blood draws and questionnaires. Before DNA extraction, blood samples from the prospective study were shipped at room temperature or frozen.

V is reduced by 4 bases and J by 7 bases, leaving a spacing of 20 bases between them. CDR1 and CDR2, looked up from the germline V gene, are MDHEN and SYDVKM. Including the terminal cysteine and phenylalanine, the CDR3 comprises 17 residues. Here the CDR3 DNA is all that survives: 51 bases in frame from base 1. The sample comes from a study of blood T cell repertoires in COVID-19 (dated by TCRdb to the early 2020s). About the study as a whole: Samples covering the acute and convalescent phases of COVID-19 were provided by collaborators in the United States, Italy and Spain. The material from the prospective study consisted of cDNA or gDNA derived from T cells, B-cell-depleted T cells, or PBMCs. Subjects who had been exposed to COVID-19, were actively infected with it, or had recovered from it provided the deeply sampled blood TCRbeta repertoires that made up the dataset. Where available, HLA class I and class II types were taken from metadata supplied by the sample provider and were not determined by assay-based typing. The samples were drawn from two sources: the first 160 participants of the ongoing ImmuneRACE study, and 1,000 to 1,500 subjects contributed by 6 global collaborators. Sample metadata almost always included a de-identified subject ID, COVID-19 status, age in years and sex. The repertoires were made available in a free public database intended to serve as a resource for research on the immune response to SARS-CoV-2.

General conclusions and limits of the study: The quantity of clinical and demographic metadata differed by source and by participant and was supplied without curation.

TCRbeta CDR3 regions were amplified from genomic DNA by means of the immunoSEQ Assay, a bias-controlled multiplex PCR. Per the source publication's procedure: The number of nucleated cells in each sample was estimated by amplification of reference gene primers within the assay. To quantify the absolute abundance of each unique TCRbeta CDR3 rearrangement, sequence reads were collapsed and filtered. Productive Simpson clonality was computed per sample as the square root of Simpson's diversity index over productive rearrangements. The clones in this table, taken by TCRdb from immuneACCESS, are in-frame only. Not every clone is retained; where verified, under half of the shortfall comes from an unresolved V gene, and the cause of the rest is unknown. V, J and clone size reflect that table, while D and trimming were determined from the DNA. This sample lists roughly 280,000 clones; approximately 90% were detected once. The leading ten clones occupy approximately 3% of the sample.

This TCR derives from a man in his forties who had been exposed to COVID-19. Material: PBMCs or T cells enriched from blood (not recorded which). The chain is assembled from TRBV28 and TRBJ1-6; confidence is insufficient to name the D gene. The nucleotide sequence is given as TGTGCCAGCAGTTCGGTAAGAAGTAATGAGAGGAATTCACCCCTCCACTTT. Its translation is CASSSVRSNERNSPLHF. The entire variable domain, with the stretches around the CDR3 drawn from the reference TRBV28 and TRBJ1-6 proteins, is DVKVTQSSRYLVKRTGEKVFLECVQDMDHENMFWYRQDPGLGLRLIYFSYDVKMKEKGDIPEGYSVSREKKERFSLILESASTNQTSMYLCASSSVRSNERNSPLHFGNGTRLTVT.